This T cell receptor (beta chain) was found in a study of radiotherapy plus CTLA-4 blockade in lung cancer. Lung cancer patients with chemo-refractory metastatic non-small-cell disease were given focal radiation plus CTLA-4 blockade with ipilimumab. Using immunoSEQ multiplex PCR, the repertoire was profiled, and TCRdb retains in-frame clones only, with some absent. The sample shows 55,000 to 80,000 clones, around three quarters of them seen only once. Germline V CDR1 and CDR2: MNHEY, SVGAGI. The V and J ends lost 4 bases and 6 bases respectively, with 10 bases between them. This CDR3 is built from 12 residues.

The sample in question was peripheral blood, obtained from a patient treated with radiotherapy plus ipilimumab. The receptor was isolated from a human donor with non-small cell lung cancer who had a complete response to radiotherapy plus ipilimumab. The V and J genes are TRBV6-5 and TRBJ2-7; D is perhaps TRBD1 (6 bases). The CDR3 nucleotides read TGTGCCAGCAGTTCTAAGGGGGTCGAGCAGTACTTC. Its protein product is CASSSKGVEQYF.